Below are 31 T cell receptor beta chains sequenced from a single sample in a study of T cell repertoires in cytomegalovirus infection. Their recognized antigens are unknown. Each CDR3 protein gets one entry after TCRdb re-called the reads with MiXCR. This table has 250,000 to 400,000 distinct CDR3 sequences, around 25% appearing once. The sample was cultured PBMCs, taken from culture after CMV antigen stimulation. The receptors originated from a human donor in good health (CMV status not recorded). Some clones in this sample may be carry-over from other donors' samples.

The chain is built from TRBV4-1 and TRBJ2-1; D possibly corresponds to TRBD2 (6 bases). Germline V gene sequence: CDR1 MGHRA, CDR2 YSYEKL. This CDR3 is 16 amino acids long. V lost 4 bases, J lost 2 bases, and 15 bases lay in between. CDR3 in DNA: TGCGCCAGCAGCCTCCTTGTGGGCGGGACCTACAATGAGCAGTTCTTC. This codes for CASSLLVGGTYNEQFF.

In this sample, this clonotype turned up many times. DNA for the CDR3: TGTGCCAGCAGCCCTTTCGGGGGCCAAGACACCGGGGAGCTGTTTTTT. Protein product: CASSPFGGQDTGELFF. The rearrangement uses TRBV7-9 and TRBJ2-2; D is perhaps TRBD1 or TRBD2 (6 bases each). The germline V and J ends were trimmed by 5 bases and 3 bases, with 16 bases remaining between them. The CDR3 sequence is 16 residues long. The germline gives CDR1 SEHNR, CDR2 FQNEAQ (reference sequence).

This clonotype was found a few times. The chain combines TRBV4-1 with TRBJ1-1, with TRBD1 matching 9 bases. Trimming cost V 4 bases and J 1 base; bases outside gene matches: 7. This CDR3 contains 16 residues. Germline V gene data show CDR1 as MGHRA and CDR2 as YSYEKL. This CDR3 is CASSPIGQGTNTEAFF. In nucleotides, the CDR3 is TGCGCCAGCAGCCCCATCGGACAGGGGACGAACACTGAAGCTTTCTTT.

The chain is built from TRBV7-9 and TRBJ2-1; 7 positions agree with TRBD2. Per the germline V gene, CDR1 is SEHNR and CDR2 is FQNEAQ (reference sequence). This CDR3 is 12 amino acids long. V lost 10 bases and J lost 3; bases outside the gene matches: 3. The CDR3 is CATGGIYNEQFF. The CDR3 DNA follows: TGTGCCACCGGGGGGATCTACAATGAGCAGTTCTTC.

This chain links TRBV12-3 or TRBV12-4 with TRBJ2-5; weak D call: TRBD1 (5 bases). The CDR3 consists of 15 residues. Between the trimmed V and J ends, which lost 0 bases and 4 bases, there was a span of 12 bases. The CDR3 coding sequence is TGTGCCAGCAGTTTAGCGTGGCAGGGTGGAGAGACCCAGTACTTC. Its translation is CASSLAWQGGETQYF.

V is TRBV6-6 and J is TRBJ1-3, with no clear D. Germline V gene data show CDR1 as MNHNY and CDR2 as SVGAGI (reference sequence). V dropped 7 bases and J dropped 3 bases, with 25 bases sitting between them. The CDR3 is 18 residues long. This CDR3 reads CASTELPRGFVSGNTIYF. In DNA form, the CDR3 reads TGTGCCAGCACCGAGCTCCCCCGGGGATTTGTAAGTGGAAACACCATATATTTT.

In its sample, this clonotype was seen many times. The V call is TRBV7-2, the J call TRBJ2-5; 9 positions match TRBD1. The CDR3 loop spans 15 amino acids. CDR1 is SGHTA, CDR2 FQGNSA, per germline. V lost 3 bases and J lost 4; bases outside the gene matches: 6. The CDR3: CASSFTGGWRETQYF. The CDR3 nucleotides read TGTGCCAGCAGCTTTACAGGGGGCTGGAGAGAGACCCAGTACTTC.

This clonotype was counted only a few times. This sequence joins TRBV6-2 or TRBV6-3 and TRBJ1-1; 9 bases are shared with TRBD1. The CDR3 has 15 amino acids. V gave up 2 bases and J gave up 1 base; unmatched junction bases: 2. CDR1 and CDR2 from the germline V gene are MNHEY and SVGEGT. DNA for the CDR3: TGTGCCAGCAGTTACCAGGACAGGGGGAACACTGAAGCTTTCTTT. Residues: CASSYQDRGNTEAFF.

This clonotype has a count of ten or more. V usage is TRBV4-1 and J usage is TRBJ1-1; D call uncertain. V dropped 2 bases and J dropped 2 bases, with 12 bases sitting between them. This CDR3 spans 15 amino acids. CDR1 is MGHRA and CDR2 is YSYEKL in the germline V gene. For the CDR3, the DNA is TGCGCCAGCAGCCAAATCGGGCGAAGAAACACTGAAGCTTTCTTT. Protein sequence: CASSQIGRRNTEAFF.

This clonotype was observed a handful of times. The chain recombines TRBV28 with TRBJ2-7, with TRBD2 matching over 14 bases. J was trimmed by 5 bases and V by 5 bases; bases with no gene match: 11. The CDR3 loop spans 17 amino acids. Germline-derived CDR1 and CDR2 are MDHEN and SYDVKM. CDR3 nucleotide sequence: TGTGCCAGCAGTGGGATGGGGGGGACTAGCGGGAGACACGAGCAGTACTTC. Protein product: CASSGMGGTSGRHEQYF.

V is TRBV15 and J is TRBJ2-1; 8 bases fit TRBD1. The CDR3 consists of 15 residues. The V and J ends lost 8 bases and 4 bases, in that order; junction bases with no gene match: 10. Looked up from germline, CDR1 is LNHNV and CDR2 is YYDKDF (reference sequence). The CDR3, as DNA: TGTGCCACCTATTACAGGGGGGCTCCGTACAATGAGCAGTTCTTC. It is translated as CATYYRGAPYNEQFF.

The V gene is TRBV6-5, the J gene TRBJ2-3, with D unresolved. Per the germline V gene, CDR1 is MNHEY and CDR2 is SVGAGI. The CDR3 runs 16 residues. V was trimmed by 5 bases and J by 1 base, leaving 16 bases between them. CDR3: CASSGNIGSGTDTQYF. Written as DNA, the CDR3 is TGTGCCAGCAGTGGCAACATCGGCAGCGGCACAGATACGCAGTATTTT.

The chain joins TRBV7-2 to TRBJ2-7; possibly TRBD1 for D (6 bases). In germline, CDR1 is SGHTA, CDR2 FQGNSA. The V end was cut by 5 bases, the J end by 5 bases, with 16 bases between. The CDR3 is 14 residues long. Here the CDR3 reads CASSPGQGFNEQYF. The CDR3, as DNA: TGTGCCAGCAGCCCTGGGCAGGGGTTCAACGAGCAGTACTTC.

The V call is TRBV11-2, the J call TRBJ1-1, with no clear D. The V and J ends lost 3 bases and 6 bases respectively, with 8 bases between them. The CDR3 contains 12 residues. The V gene's germline CDR1 is SGHAT and CDR2 FQNNGV. For the CDR3, the DNA is TGTGCCAGCAGCTTTGTAACAGCTGAAGCTTTCTTT. It translates to CASSFVTAEAFF.

This rearrangement joins TRBV15 to TRBJ2-1; D gene ambiguous. Germline V lookup: CDR1 LNHNV, CDR2 YYDKDF (reference sequence). Trimming left V 5 bases short and J 3 bases short, with 20 bases between. The CDR3 totals 17 residues. This chain's CDR3 is CATSGPKPSSFYNEQFF. The CDR3 nucleotides read TGTGCCACCAGCGGGCCTAAACCCAGCAGCTTCTACAATGAGCAGTTCTTC.

This clonotype appeared a few times. The V gene is TRBV27, the J gene TRBJ2-1, with TRBD2 identical over 7 bases. Germline lookup yields CDR1 MNHEY and CDR2 SMNVEV (reference sequence). The CDR3 totals 16 residues. With 5 bases clipped from V and 2 bases from J, the junction kept 9 bases outside the gene matches. The chain's CDR3 is CASSQKSGAPYNEQFF. The CDR3 DNA reads as TGTGCCAGCAGTCAAAAAAGCGGGGCCCCCTACAATGAGCAGTTCTTC.

This clonotype was counted ten times or more. V and J are TRBV7-2 and TRBJ1-1; 9 positions agree with TRBD1. The J segment lost 1 base and the V segment lost 4 bases, leaving 4 bases of the junction unmatched. Germline assignment: CDR1 SGHTA and CDR2 FQGNSA. This CDR3 is 15 amino acids long. The CDR3 DNA sequence: TGTGCCAGCAGCTCGGGACAGGGCGGGAACACTGAAGCTTTCTTT. Translating gives CASSSGQGGNTEAFF.

At least ten counts were recorded for this clonotype. The V and J genes are TRBV7-6 and TRBJ2-2; TRBD1 matches 10 bases. V was pared by 5 bases and J by 7 bases, with 7 bases of the junction left unmatched. This CDR3 is built from 15 residues. The germline V gene has CDR1 SGHVS and CDR2 FNYEAQ. The CDR3: CASSLGQGVGGELFF. The CDR3 coding sequence is TGTGCCAGCAGCCTCGGACAGGGGGTTGGCGGGGAGCTGTTTTTT.

This clonotype was detected only a few times. The J gene is TRBJ1-5, the V gene TRBV27; a possible D gene is TRBD1 (5 bases). Germline-derived CDR1 and CDR2 are MNHEY and SMNVEV (reference sequence). V was trimmed by 3 bases and J by 5 bases, leaving 8 bases between them. This CDR3 spans 13 amino acids. The chain's CDR3 is CASSFTGDQPQHF. The CDR3 DNA is TGTGCCAGCAGTTTTACGGGGGATCAGCCCCAGCATTTT.

This clonotype occurred a few times. The V call is TRBV7-2, the J call TRBJ2-2; D assignment may be TRBD1 or TRBD2 (6 bases each). The CDR3 covers 16 residues. Trimming removed 4 bases from V and 0 bases from J, with 12 bases in between. Germline-derived CDR1 and CDR2 are SGHTA and FQGNSA. The CDR3 nucleotides are TGTGCCAGCAGCTCCAGGAGGGGGTCGAACACCGGGGAGCTGTTTTTT. Protein product: CASSSRRGSNTGELFF.

This clonotype was counted ten times or more. The V gene is TRBV28, the J gene TRBJ2-7, with unresolved D. This CDR3 comprises 13 residues. The germline gives CDR1 MDHEN, CDR2 SYDVKM. With 7 bases removed from V and 3 bases from J, the gap between germline ends came to 13 bases. For the CDR3, the DNA is TGTGCCAGCACCCGCCCCTCACACTACGAGCAGTACTTC. This translates into CASTRPSHYEQYF.

The table lists this clonotype with many counts. The CDR3 nucleotides are TGTGCCAGCAGCTTAGCGCTCAATAGCGGCTACGAGCAGTACTTC. This gives the protein CASSLALNSGYEQYF. This sequence joins TRBV7-2 and TRBJ2-7, with TRBD2 as a possible D gene (6 bases). The CDR3 sequence is 15 residues long. V lost 0 bases and J lost 3, with 12 bases in between. The germline V gene encodes CDR1 SGHTA and CDR2 FQGNSA. Looking up the rest from reference TRBV7-2 and TRBJ2-7 gives the full variable domain: GAGVSQSPSNKVTEKGKDVELRCDPISGHTALYWYRQSLGQGLEFLIYFQGNSAPDKSGLPSDRFSAERTGGSVSTLTIQRTQQEDSAVYLCASSLALNSGYEQYFGPGTRLTVT.

This clonotype appeared a few times. This rearrangement joins TRBV7-8 to TRBJ2-3; D unresolved. The V gene lost 5 bases and the J gene lost 6 bases, with 15 bases spanning the gap. The CDR3 spans 14 residues. Germline CDR1 SGHVS, CDR2 FQNEAQ. The CDR3 region is CASSPRNNADTQYF. The CDR3 nucleotides are TGTGCCAGCAGCCCCCGCAATAACGCGGATACGCAGTATTTT.

This clonotype has only one observation. This could be a read error, since a much larger clone is one nucleotide away. Here the CDR3 omits its conserved ending phenylalanine or tryptophan, so a read error is the likely source. The chain uses TRBV7-2 and TRBJ2-5, with no clear D. V was cut by 2 bases and J by 1 base, with 5 bases left in between. Germline loops: CDR1 SGHTA, CDR2 FQGNSA. The CDR3 has 13 amino acids. The CDR3 loop is CASSLIAQETQYC. The CDR3 DNA sequence: TGTGCCAGCAGCTTAATCGCCCAAGAGACCCAGTACTGC.

This chain uses TRBV19 with TRBJ2-1; D possibly uses TRBD1 or TRBD2 (5 bases each). Trimming removed 6 bases from V and 0 bases from J, with 12 bases in between. Germline CDR1 LNHDA, CDR2 SQIVND (reference sequence). The CDR3 loop spans 15 amino acids. CDR3 region: CASRGVRSSYNEQFF. The CDR3 DNA reads as TGTGCCAGTAGGGGGGTTAGGAGCTCCTACAATGAGCAGTTCTTC. Based on the CDR3 plus reference TRBV19 and TRBJ2-1, the full variable domain is DGGITQSPKYLFRKEGQNVTLSCEQNLNHDAMYWYRQDPGQGLRLIYYSQIVNDFQKGDIAEGYSVSREKKESFPLTVTSAQKNPTAFYLCASRGVRSSYNEQFFGPGTRLTVL.

The rearrangement joins TRBV7-2 to TRBJ2-2; 8 bases line up with TRBD2. Germline trimming cut 2 bases from V and 6 bases from J; bases unmatched to any gene: 17. Germline V gene data show CDR1 as SGHTA and CDR2 as FQGNSA. CDR3 size: 19 residues. This CDR3 is CASSLLWLAGARGPGELFF. In nucleotides, the CDR3 is TGTGCCAGCAGCTTATTGTGGCTAGCGGGCGCCCGGGGTCCCGGGGAGCTGTTTTTT. The whole variable domain, remainder taken from reference TRBV7-2 and TRBJ2-2, is GAGVSQSPSNKVTEKGKDVELRCDPISGHTALYWYRQSLGQGLEFLIYFQGNSAPDKSGLPSDRFSAERTGGSVSTLTIQRTQQEDSAVYLCASSLLWLAGARGPGELFFGEGSRLTVL.

The chain uses TRBV12-3 or TRBV12-4 and TRBJ1-5; maybe TRBD1 (5 bases). Trimming took 4 bases from V and 9 from J, leaving 16 bases between them. The CDR3 consists of 14 residues. The DNA for the CDR3 is TGTGCCAGCAGTTCGACGCAGGGTGTAGGGCCCCAGCATTTT. It translates to CASSSTQGVGPQHF.

This clonotype was seen many times. The V gene is TRBV6-2 or TRBV6-3, the J gene TRBJ2-2; D not certain. The V end lost 6 bases, the J end lost 1 base, and 3 bases lay between the germline ends. The CDR3 has 12 amino acids. Germline V lookup: CDR1 MNHEY, CDR2 SVGEGT. The CDR3 coding sequence is TGTGCCAGCAGACAGAACACCGGGGAGCTGTTTTTT. It encodes CASRQNTGELFF.

This clonotype was seen at least ten times. The rearrangement uses TRBV7-2 and TRBJ2-7, with 13 nucleotides matching TRBD2. The V gene end was trimmed by 2 bases and the J gene end by 1 base; junction bases not matched to a gene: 8. CDR3 length: 18 amino acids. Germline V gives CDR1 SGHTA, CDR2 FQGNSA. The CDR3 DNA reads as TGTGCCAGCAGCTTATCAACCCTGGGACTAGCGGGATCCTACGAGCAGTACTTC. This translates into CASSLSTLGLAGSYEQYF.

This clonotype has only a few counts. The CDR3 is CASSLDPGDHNEQFF. The CDR3 bases are TGCGCCAGCAGCTTGGACCCAGGGGACCACAATGAGCAGTTCTTC. The chain carries TRBV5-1 and TRBJ2-1, with D perhaps matching TRBD1 (6 bases). The CDR3 runs 15 residues. Trimming took off 0 bases at V and 5 bases at J, with 12 bases between the two ends. CDR1 and CDR2 from the germline V gene are SGHRS and YFSETQ.

This clonotype turned up a few times. The chain carries TRBV4-3 and TRBJ2-1; TRBD2 aligns across 11 bases. The CDR3 loop spans 19 amino acids. V lost 4 bases to trimming and J lost 7 bases; unmatched junction nucleotides: 18. Germline assignment: CDR1 LGHNA and CDR2 YSLEER. The CDR3 loop reads CASSPNLLAGVTGKNEQFF. The DNA for the CDR3 is TGCGCCAGCAGCCCGAACCTACTAGCGGGAGTAACGGGCAAGAATGAGCAGTTCTTC.